This T cell receptor beta chain comes out of a study of shared clonotypes between healthy human individuals. The germline V gene encodes CDR1 SGDLS and CDR2 YYNGEE. The CDR3 is 15 residues long. The germline V and J ends were trimmed by 0 bases and 3 bases, with 10 bases remaining between them. Notes on the study in general: Genetic and exposure-history diversity was limited by the small donor number.

In the naive CD8 group, cells lacked CD45RO and were positively selected for CCR7, so terminally differentiated effector memory CD45RA+ cells were left out. As regards this clone: Its antigen is undetermined.

The method was immunoSEQ multiplex PCR; TCRdb's version includes in-frame clones alone and lacks a portion of them. In the table there are roughly 550,000 clones, 95% to 96% of which are singletons. The source of this sequence is a woman under 40 in good health. The material sequenced was naive CD8+ T cells sorted from blood. V is TRBV9 and J is TRBJ2-1, with TRBD2 as a possible D gene (6 bases). The CDR3 here is CASSVVGGDYNEQFF. The CDR3 bases are TGTGCCAGCAGCGTAGTAGGCGGGGACTACAATGAGCAGTTCTTC.